This entry lists 3 T cell receptor beta chains sequenced from one sample in a study of T cells in Graves' hyperthyroidism and ophthalmopathy. Amplification yielded TCR beta CDR3 regions, with RNA transcripts as the source. The study used the HTBI primer set for a first-round RT-PCR of the TCR CDR3. TCRdb used MiXCR to reprocess the multiplex PCR reads, holding one entry per CDR3 protein. The table records more than 500,000 distinct CDR3 sequences, around 45% of them present only once. Sequenced sample: peripheral blood or thyroid tissue (not recorded which). The receptors here all came from an adult woman with Graves' disease, either hyperthyroidism or ophthalmopathy (not recorded which).

The sample holds many counts of this clonotype. The gene calls are TRBV2 and TRBJ2-7; 9 positions agree with TRBD2. This CDR3 is built from 15 residues. In germline, CDR1 is SNHLY, CDR2 FYNNEI. V trimming: 6 bases; J trimming: 4 bases; junction bases outside the gene matches: 10. DNA for the CDR3: TGTGCCAGCAGCGAGTCCGGGACTAGCTTTTACGAGCAGTACTTC. Translation: CASSESGTSFYEQYF.

This clonotype was seen a few times. The CDR3 nucleotides are TGTGCCTGGAGTGTTGGCGGGGCAACCTACGAGCAGTACTTC. This encodes CAWSVGGATYEQYF. J is TRBJ2-7 and V is TRBV30; D is perhaps TRBD2 (6 bases). Germline V CDR1 and CDR2: GTSNPN, SVGIG (reference sequence). This CDR3 spans 14 amino acids. V was trimmed by 0 bases and J by 2 bases, leaving 11 bases between them.

In nucleotides, the CDR3 is TGTGCCACCCACAAGAACACCGGGGAGCTGTTTTTT. Translated, it gives CATHKNTGELFF. The V call is TRBV10-3, the J call TRBJ2-2; D unclear. Germline lookup yields CDR1 ENHRY and CDR2 SYGVKD. The CDR3 is 12 residues long. With 10 bases removed from V and 1 base from J, the gap between germline ends came to 7 bases.